The source of this T cell receptor beta chain is a study of response to subunit inactivated influenza vaccine. The CDR3 is made up of 16 amino acids. Germline trimming cut 4 bases from V and 4 bases from J; bases unmatched to any gene: 13. This clonotype was detected a few times. From the RT-PCR reads, TCRdb called clonotypes with MiXCR, one entry per CDR3 protein. The sample gives about 650,000 distinct CDR3 sequences, about 14% of which show up once; 7.5% to 8% is in the top ten. This chain uses TRBV12-3 or TRBV12-4 with TRBJ2-7; 7 nucleotides align to TRBD1. The sequencing used PBMCs from blood, collected roughly 15 days before vaccination. This clonotype was obtained from a man in his fifties who received an inactivated influenza vaccine. CDR3 sequence reads: CASSSGADRARYEQYF. As DNA, the CDR3 is TGTGCCAGCAGTTCAGGGGCCGACAGGGCCCGGTACGAGCAGTACTTC.